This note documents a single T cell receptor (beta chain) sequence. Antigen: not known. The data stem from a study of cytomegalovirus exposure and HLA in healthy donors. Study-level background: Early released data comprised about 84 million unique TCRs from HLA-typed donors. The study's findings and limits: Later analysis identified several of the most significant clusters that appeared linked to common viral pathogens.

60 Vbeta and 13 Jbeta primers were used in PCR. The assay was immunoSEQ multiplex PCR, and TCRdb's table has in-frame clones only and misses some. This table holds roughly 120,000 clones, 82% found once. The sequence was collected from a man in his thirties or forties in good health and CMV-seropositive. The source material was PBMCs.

For the CDR3, the DNA is TGTGCCAGCAGTTTAGGGGGGTCGTACGAGCAGTACTTC. Its translation is CASSLGGSYEQYF. The chain is built from TRBV27 and TRBJ2-7; D possibly corresponds to TRBD2 (6 bases). This CDR3 is built from 13 residues. The ends were cut back, 2 bases at V and 4 bases at J, with 9 bases in the middle. Germline loops: CDR1 MNHEY, CDR2 SMNVEV (reference sequence).